The next 18 T cell receptor beta chains were all read from a single sample in a study of blood T cell repertoires in COVID-19. Using immunoSEQ multiplex PCR, the repertoire was profiled, and TCRdb retains in-frame clones only, with some absent. There are about 51,000 clones in the sample; roughly 84% occur only once, and 6.5% lies in the top ten. Specimen: peripheral blood. Source of these receptors: a man aged 50-60 years with active COVID-19.

The gene calls are TRBV7-9 and TRBJ1-1; D possibly corresponds to TRBD1 (6 bases). This CDR3 region has 13 residues. The ends were cut back, 2 bases at V and 6 bases at J, with 10 bases in the middle. The V gene's germline CDR1 is SEHNR and CDR2 FQNEAQ (reference sequence). This chain's CDR3 is CASSLLSGAEAFF. In nucleotides, the CDR3 is TGTGCCAGCAGCTTACTTTCAGGGGCTGAAGCTTTCTTT.

This CDR3 is CASSVGPPGNSPLHF. As DNA, the CDR3 is TGTGCCAGCAGCGTAGGGCCGCCAGGAAATTCACCCCTCCACTTT. The rearrangement links TRBV9 to TRBJ1-6; D gene ambiguous. The CDR3 runs to 15 residues. Germline loops: CDR1 SGDLS, CDR2 YYNGEE. V lost 0 bases, J lost 7 bases, and 11 bases lay in between.

The rearrangement uses TRBV27 and TRBJ2-3, with 10 bases lining up with TRBD2. CDR1 is MNHEY and CDR2 is SMNVEV in the germline V gene (reference sequence). CDR3 length equals 16 residues. The V and J ends lost 2 bases and 4 bases, in that order; junction bases with no gene match: 6. The CDR3 reads CASSLVRTSGPDTQYF. The CDR3 region has the DNA TGTGCCAGCAGTTTAGTGCGGACTAGCGGACCAGATACGCAGTATTTT.

The chain has TRBV2 and TRBJ2-1; TRBD2 matches at 7 bases. CDR1 and CDR2 (germline): SNHLY, FYNNEI. V was clipped by 3 bases and J by 6 bases; unmatched bases: 8. The CDR3 covers 15 residues. This CDR3 reads CASSEVGGPGNEQFF. Written as DNA, the CDR3 is TGTGCCAGCAGTGAGGTGGGAGGGCCAGGCAATGAGCAGTTCTTC.

The V and J genes are TRBV25-1 and TRBJ1-6; no reliable D call. CDR3 length equals 13 residues. Germline CDR1 is MGHDK and CDR2 is SYGVNS. V lost 3 bases to trimming and J lost 7 bases, with 7 bases between them. Here the CDR3 reads CASSDRRNSPLHF. CDR3 nucleotides: TGTGCCAGCAGTGATCGCCGGAATTCACCCCTCCACTTT.

This clone was counted between two and nine times. This chain connects TRBV2 to TRBJ1-2; 8 bases fit TRBD1. This CDR3 has 14 amino acids. Germline-derived CDR1 and CDR2 are SNHLY and FYNNEI. After removal of 6 bases from V and 3 bases from J, the junction contained 6 bases not matched to a gene. The CDR3 region is CASSGQGRDYGYTF. The CDR3 region has the DNA TGTGCCAGCAGCGGACAGGGACGAGACTATGGCTACACCTTC.

The chain joins TRBV7-4 to TRBJ1-5; D perhaps matches TRBD1 (5 bases). V lost 4 bases and J lost 6, with 10 bases in between. Germline V gene lookup returns CDR1 SGHVT and CDR2 SQSDAQ. CDR3 size: 13 residues. DNA for the CDR3: TGTGCCAGCAGCTGCGGGGGGAGTCAGCCCCAGCATTTT. This sequence encodes CASSCGGSQPQHF.

This chain links TRBV5-1 with TRBJ2-4; tentatively, D is TRBD2 (5 bases). The CDR3 is 11 amino acids. V shed 2 bases and J shed 10 bases, with 7 bases lying between them. Per the germline V gene, CDR1 is SGHRS and CDR2 is YFSETQ. For the CDR3, the DNA is TGCGCCAGCAGCTTTGAGGGTATTCAGTACTTC. Protein sequence: CASSFEGIQYF.

The rearrangement links TRBV21-1 to TRBJ2-1; TRBD2, the table's D call, was not compared with the DNA. TRBV21-1 has pseudogene status. The length of the CDR3 is 13 residues. CDR3 in amino acids: CASRLAGGNEQFF. The DNA of the CDR3 is TGTGCCAGCAGACTAGCGGGAGGGAATGAGCAGTTCTTC.

The CDR3 spells CAWSVRTRTEQYF. CDR3 coding DNA: TGTGCCTGGAGTGTGCGTACTCGGACAGAGCAGTACTTC. The rearrangement links TRBV30 to TRBJ2-7; D perhaps matches TRBD1 (5 bases). CDR1 is GTSNPN, CDR2 SVGIG, per germline (reference sequence). This CDR3 has 13 residues. Trimming shortened V by 0 bases and J by 7 bases, and 13 bases separated the two germline ends.

V usage is TRBV11-2 and J usage is TRBJ2-3; D is unclear. V lost 0 bases and J 3 bases, leaving 7 bases between the germline ends. Germline lookup yields CDR1 SGHAT and CDR2 FQNNGV. The CDR3 totals 14 residues. DNA for the CDR3: TGTGCCAGCAGCTTAGATAAGAGTACAGATACGCAGTATTTT. This gives the protein CASSLDKSTDTQYF.

This clone was recorded only once. The chain has TRBV2 and TRBJ2-6, with D unresolved. The CDR3 sequence is 17 residues long. The germline V and J ends were trimmed by 2 bases and 4 bases, with 15 bases remaining between them. Germline V gene data show CDR1 as SNHLY and CDR2 as FYNNEI. The CDR3 nucleotides are TGTGCCAGCAGTGAAATCCCCCTATTCGGGGGGGCCAACGTCCTGACTTTC. Its protein product is CASSEIPLFGGANVLTF.

V gene TRBV5-1 combines with J gene TRBJ1-2; no clear D. Germline CDR1 and CDR2: SGHRS and YFSETQ. The CDR3 length is 13 residues. Trimming took off 2 bases at V and 2 bases at J, with 7 bases between the two ends. The CDR3 bases are TGCGCCAGCAGCTTTATTCGGAACTATGGCTACACCTTC. As protein: CASSFIRNYGYTF. The full variable domain, its missing parts supplied by reference TRBV5-1 and TRBJ1-2, is KAGVTQTPRYLIKTRGQQVTLSCSPISGHRSVSWYQQTPGQGLQFLFEYFSETQRNKGNFPGRFSGRQFSNSRSEMNVSTLELGDSALYLCASSFIRNYGYTFGSGTRLTVV.

This clone was observed once. The chain couples TRBV19 to TRBJ1-5; 7 bases map to TRBD1. Germline V lookup: CDR1 LNHDA, CDR2 SQIVND (reference sequence). V was pared by 5 bases and J by 1 base, with 8 bases of the junction left unmatched. This CDR3 has 16 amino acids. The CDR3: CASSYRDRGSNQPQHF. The CDR3 nucleotides are TGTGCCAGTAGTTACCGGGACAGAGGAAGCAATCAGCCCCAGCATTTT. Supplemented by reference TRBV19 and TRBJ1-5, the full variable domain reads DGGITQSPKYLFRKEGQNVTLSCEQNLNHDAMYWYRQDPGQGLRLIYYSQIVNDFQKGDIAEGYSVSREKKESFPLTVTSAQKNPTAFYLCASSYRDRGSNQPQHFGDGTRLSIL.

V is TRBV7-2 and J is TRBJ1-6, with 7 bases that match TRBD1. J was trimmed by 4 bases and V by 4 bases; bases with no gene match: 1. CDR1 and CDR2 (germline): SGHTA, FQGNSA. This CDR3 is 14 amino acids long. The CDR3 sequence is CASSSQGYNSPLHF. CDR3 DNA: TGTGCCAGCAGCTCACAGGGGTATAATTCACCCCTCCACTTT.

This chain joins TRBV15 and TRBJ1-2; D is ambiguous. Germline V gene sequence: CDR1 LNHNV, CDR2 YYDKDF (reference sequence). The V gene lost 1 base and the J gene lost 1 base, with 7 bases spanning the gap. The CDR3 covers 14 residues. The CDR3 protein is CATSRARDNYGYTF. CDR3 sequence (DNA): TGTGCCACCAGCAGAGCCCGCGATAACTATGGCTACACCTTC.

This rearrangement joins TRBV5-1 to TRBJ2-7; TRBD2 agrees at 8 bases. Germline trimming cut 1 base from V and 0 bases from J; bases unmatched to any gene: 9. This CDR3 comprises 17 residues. Germline CDR1 reads SGHRS; CDR2 reads YFSETQ. The CDR3 here is CASSLRGGPLLSYEQYF. CDR3 coding DNA: TGCGCCAGCAGCTTGCGGGGGGGGCCCCTTCTCTCCTACGAGCAGTACTTC.

The chain is built from TRBV27 and TRBJ2-1; 11 nucleotides align to TRBD2. Germline V gene data show CDR1 as MNHEY and CDR2 as SMNVEV (reference sequence). There are 15 residues in the CDR3. V lost 2 bases, J lost 5 bases, and 2 bases stayed unmatched. The CDR3 sequence is CASSLLAGGHNEQFF. As DNA, the CDR3 is TGTGCCAGCAGTTTACTAGCGGGGGGCCACAATGAGCAGTTCTTC.